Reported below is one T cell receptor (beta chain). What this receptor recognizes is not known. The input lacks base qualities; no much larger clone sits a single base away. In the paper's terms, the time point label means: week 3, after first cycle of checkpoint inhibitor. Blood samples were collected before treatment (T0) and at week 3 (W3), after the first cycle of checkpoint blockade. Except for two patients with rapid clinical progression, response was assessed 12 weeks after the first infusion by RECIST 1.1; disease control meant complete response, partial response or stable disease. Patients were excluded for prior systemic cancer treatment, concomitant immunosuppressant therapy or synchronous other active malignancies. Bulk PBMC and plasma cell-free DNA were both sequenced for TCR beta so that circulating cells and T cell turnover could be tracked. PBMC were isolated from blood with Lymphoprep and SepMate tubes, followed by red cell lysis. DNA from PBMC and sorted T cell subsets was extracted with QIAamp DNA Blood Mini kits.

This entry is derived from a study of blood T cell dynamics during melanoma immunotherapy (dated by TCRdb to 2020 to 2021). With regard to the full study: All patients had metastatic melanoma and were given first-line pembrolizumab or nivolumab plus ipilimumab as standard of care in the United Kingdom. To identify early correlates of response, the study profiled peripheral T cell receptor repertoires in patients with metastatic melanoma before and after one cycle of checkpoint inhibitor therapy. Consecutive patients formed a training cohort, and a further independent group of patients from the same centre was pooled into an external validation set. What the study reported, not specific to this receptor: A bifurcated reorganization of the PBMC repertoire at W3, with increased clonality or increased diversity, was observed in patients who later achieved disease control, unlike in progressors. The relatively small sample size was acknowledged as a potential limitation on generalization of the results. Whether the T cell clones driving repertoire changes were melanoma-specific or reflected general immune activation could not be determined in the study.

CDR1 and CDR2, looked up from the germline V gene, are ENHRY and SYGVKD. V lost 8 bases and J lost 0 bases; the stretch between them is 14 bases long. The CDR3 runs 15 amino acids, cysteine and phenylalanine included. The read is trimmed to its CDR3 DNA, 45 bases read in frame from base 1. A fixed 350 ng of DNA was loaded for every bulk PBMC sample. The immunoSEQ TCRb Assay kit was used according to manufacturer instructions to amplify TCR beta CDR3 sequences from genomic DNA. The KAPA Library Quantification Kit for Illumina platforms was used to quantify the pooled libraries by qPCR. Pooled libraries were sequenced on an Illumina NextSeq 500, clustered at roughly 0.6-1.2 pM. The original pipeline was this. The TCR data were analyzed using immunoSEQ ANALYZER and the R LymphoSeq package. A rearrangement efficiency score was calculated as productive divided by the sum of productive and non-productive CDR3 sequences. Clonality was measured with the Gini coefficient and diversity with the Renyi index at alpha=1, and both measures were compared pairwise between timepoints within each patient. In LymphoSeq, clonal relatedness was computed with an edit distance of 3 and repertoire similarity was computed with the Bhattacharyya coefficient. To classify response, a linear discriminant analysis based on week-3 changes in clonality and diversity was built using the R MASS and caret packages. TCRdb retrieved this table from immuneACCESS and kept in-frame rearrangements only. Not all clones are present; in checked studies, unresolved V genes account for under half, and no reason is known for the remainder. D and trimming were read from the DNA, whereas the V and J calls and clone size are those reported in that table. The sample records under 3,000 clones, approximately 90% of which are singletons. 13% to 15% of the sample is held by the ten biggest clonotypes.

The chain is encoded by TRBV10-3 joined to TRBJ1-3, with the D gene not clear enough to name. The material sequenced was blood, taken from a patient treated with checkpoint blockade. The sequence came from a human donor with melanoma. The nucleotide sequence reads TGTGCCATCGGCGGAGAGGGTCCCTCTGGAAACACCATATATTTT. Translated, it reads CAIGGEGPSGNTIYF.